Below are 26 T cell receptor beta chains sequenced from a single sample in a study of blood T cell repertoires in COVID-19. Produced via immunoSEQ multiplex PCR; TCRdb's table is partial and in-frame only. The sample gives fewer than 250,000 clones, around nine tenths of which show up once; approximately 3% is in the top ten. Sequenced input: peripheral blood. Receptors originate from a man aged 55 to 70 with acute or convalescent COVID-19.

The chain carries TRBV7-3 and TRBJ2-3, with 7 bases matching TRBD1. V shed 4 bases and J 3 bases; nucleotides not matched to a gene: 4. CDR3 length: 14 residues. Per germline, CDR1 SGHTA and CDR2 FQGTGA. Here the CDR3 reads CASSSTGATDTQYF. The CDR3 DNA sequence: TGTGCCAGCAGCTCAACAGGGGCGACAGATACGCAGTATTTT. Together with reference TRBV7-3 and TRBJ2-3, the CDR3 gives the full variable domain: GAGVSQTPSNKVTEKGKYVELRCDPISGHTALYWYRQSLGQGPEFLIYFQGTGAADDSGLPNDRFFAVRPEGSVSTLKIQRTERGDSAVYLCASSSTGATDTQYFGPGTRLTVL.

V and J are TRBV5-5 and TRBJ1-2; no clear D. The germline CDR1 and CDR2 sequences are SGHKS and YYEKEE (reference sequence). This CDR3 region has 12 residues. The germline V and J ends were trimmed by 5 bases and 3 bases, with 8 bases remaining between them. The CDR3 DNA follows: TGTGCCAGCAGTCCGGTGGACTATGGCTACACCTTC. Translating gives CASSPVDYGYTF.

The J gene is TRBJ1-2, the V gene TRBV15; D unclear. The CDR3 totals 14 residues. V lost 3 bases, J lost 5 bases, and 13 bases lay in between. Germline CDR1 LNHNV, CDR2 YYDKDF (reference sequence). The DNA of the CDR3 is TGTGCCACCAGCAGCCCCAGGACGGGATATGGCTACACCTTC. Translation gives CATSSPRTGYGYTF.

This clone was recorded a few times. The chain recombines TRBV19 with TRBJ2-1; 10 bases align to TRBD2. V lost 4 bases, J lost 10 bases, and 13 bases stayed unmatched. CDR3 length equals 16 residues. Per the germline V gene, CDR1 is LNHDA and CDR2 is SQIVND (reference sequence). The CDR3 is CASSSLAGAAVREQFF. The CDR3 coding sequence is TGTGCCAGTAGTAGCCTAGCGGGGGCCGCCGTTAGGGAGCAGTTCTTC.

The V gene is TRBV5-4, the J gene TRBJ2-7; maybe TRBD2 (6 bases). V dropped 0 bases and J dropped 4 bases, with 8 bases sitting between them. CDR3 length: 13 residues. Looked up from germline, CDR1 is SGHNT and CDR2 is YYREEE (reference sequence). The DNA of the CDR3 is TGTGCCAGCAGCTTGGGGGGACTTTACGAGCAGTACTTC. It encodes CASSLGGLYEQYF.

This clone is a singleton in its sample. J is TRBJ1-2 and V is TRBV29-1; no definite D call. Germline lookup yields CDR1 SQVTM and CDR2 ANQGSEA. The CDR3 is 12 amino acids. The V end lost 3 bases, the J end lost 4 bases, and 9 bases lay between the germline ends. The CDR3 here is CSVELLSYGYTF. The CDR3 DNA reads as TGCAGCGTTGAGTTGTTGAGCTATGGCTACACCTTC.

The CDR3 loop is CASSPPGQGGTGELFF. CDR3 nucleotide sequence: TGTGCCAGCAGCCCACCGGGACAGGGCGGAACCGGGGAGCTGTTTTTT. The V gene is TRBV3-1 (or the pseudogene TRBV3-2), the J gene TRBJ2-2; 9 nucleotides match TRBD1. The V gene end was trimmed by 4 bases and the J gene end by 5 bases; junction bases not matched to a gene: 8. CDR1 is LGHDT and CDR2 is YNNKEL in the germline V gene (reference sequence). The CDR3 loop spans 16 amino acids.

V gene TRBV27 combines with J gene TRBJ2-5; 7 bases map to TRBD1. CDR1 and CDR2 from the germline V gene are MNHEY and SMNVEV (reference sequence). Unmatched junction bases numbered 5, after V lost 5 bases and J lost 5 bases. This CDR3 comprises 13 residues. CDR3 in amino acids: CASSMTGSETQYF. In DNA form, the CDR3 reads TGTGCCAGCAGTATGACAGGGTCGGAGACCCAGTACTTC.

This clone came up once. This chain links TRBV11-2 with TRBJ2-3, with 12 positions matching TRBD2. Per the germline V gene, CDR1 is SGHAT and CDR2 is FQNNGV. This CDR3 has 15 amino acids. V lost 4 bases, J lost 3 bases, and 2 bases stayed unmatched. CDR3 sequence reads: CASSSLAGGTDTQYF. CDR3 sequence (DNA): TGTGCCAGCAGCTCGCTAGCGGGGGGGACAGATACGCAGTATTTT.

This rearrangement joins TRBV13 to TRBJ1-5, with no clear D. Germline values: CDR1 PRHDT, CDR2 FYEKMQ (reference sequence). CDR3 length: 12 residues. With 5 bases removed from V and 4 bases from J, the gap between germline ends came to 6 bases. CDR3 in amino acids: CASSVENQPQHF. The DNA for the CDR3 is TGTGCCAGCAGCGTCGAGAATCAGCCCCAGCATTTT. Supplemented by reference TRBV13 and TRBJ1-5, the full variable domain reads AAGVIQSPRHLIKEKRETATLKCYPIPRHDTVYWYQQGPGQDPQFLISFYEKMQSDKGSIPDRFSAQQFSDYHSELNMSSLELGDSALYFCASSVENQPQHFGDGTRLSIL.

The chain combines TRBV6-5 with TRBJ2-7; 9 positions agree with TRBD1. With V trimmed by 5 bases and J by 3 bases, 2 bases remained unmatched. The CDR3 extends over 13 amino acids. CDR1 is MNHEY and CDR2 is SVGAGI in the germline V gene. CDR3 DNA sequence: TGTGCCAGCAGTAGGACAGGGGACTACGAGCAGTACTTC. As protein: CASSRTGDYEQYF.

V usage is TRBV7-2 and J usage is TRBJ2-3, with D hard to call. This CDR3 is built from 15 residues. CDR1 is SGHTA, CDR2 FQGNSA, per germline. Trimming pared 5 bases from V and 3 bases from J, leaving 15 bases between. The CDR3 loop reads CASSSSRLKTDTQYF. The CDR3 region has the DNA TGTGCCAGCAGCAGTTCGCGGCTAAAGACAGATACGCAGTATTTT.

CDR3 DNA: TGTGCCAGCAGCTTAGCGGGTGGGCAGGGGGTACGCTACAATGAGCAGTTCTTC. This encodes CASSLAGGQGVRYNEQFF. The V and J genes are TRBV7-2 and TRBJ2-1; 7 bases map to TRBD1. Trimming took 0 bases from V and 3 from J; bases not matched to a gene: 11. The CDR3 runs to 18 residues. Germline-derived CDR1 and CDR2 are SGHTA and FQGNSA.

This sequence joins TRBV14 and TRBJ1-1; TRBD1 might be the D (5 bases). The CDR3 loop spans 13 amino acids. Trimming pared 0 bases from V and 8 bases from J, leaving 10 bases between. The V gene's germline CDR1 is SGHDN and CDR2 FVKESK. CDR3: CASSQDRRGEAFF. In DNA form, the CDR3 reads TGTGCCAGCAGCCAAGATCGGCGGGGCGAAGCTTTCTTT.

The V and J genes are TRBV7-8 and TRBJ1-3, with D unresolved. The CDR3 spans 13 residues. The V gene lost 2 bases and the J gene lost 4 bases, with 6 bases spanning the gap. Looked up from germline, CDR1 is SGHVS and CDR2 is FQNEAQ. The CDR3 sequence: CASSLNTGNTIYF. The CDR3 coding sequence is TGTGCCAGCAGCTTAAATACAGGAAACACCATATATTTT.

The CDR3 DNA follows: TGTGCCAGCAGTTTGAGCGGGACGGCCGAGCAGTACTTC. It is translated as CASSLSGTAEQYF. The genes are TRBV12-3 or TRBV12-4 and TRBJ2-7; TRBD2 agrees at 7 bases. The CDR3 has 13 amino acids. V lost 3 bases to trimming and J lost 6 bases; unmatched junction nucleotides: 5.

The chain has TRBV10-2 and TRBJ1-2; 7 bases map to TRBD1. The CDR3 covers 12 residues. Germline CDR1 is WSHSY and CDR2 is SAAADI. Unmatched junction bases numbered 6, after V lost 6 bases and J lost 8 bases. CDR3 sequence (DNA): TGCGCCAGCAGACAGGGGTCGGAGGGCTACACCTTC. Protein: CASRQGSEGYTF.

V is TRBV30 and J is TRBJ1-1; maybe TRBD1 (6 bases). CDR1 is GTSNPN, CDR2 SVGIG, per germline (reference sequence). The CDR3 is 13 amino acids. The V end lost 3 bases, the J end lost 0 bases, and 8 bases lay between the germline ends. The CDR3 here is CAWRQGLNTEAFF. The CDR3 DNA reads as TGTGCCTGGAGGCAGGGGCTGAACACTGAAGCTTTCTTT.

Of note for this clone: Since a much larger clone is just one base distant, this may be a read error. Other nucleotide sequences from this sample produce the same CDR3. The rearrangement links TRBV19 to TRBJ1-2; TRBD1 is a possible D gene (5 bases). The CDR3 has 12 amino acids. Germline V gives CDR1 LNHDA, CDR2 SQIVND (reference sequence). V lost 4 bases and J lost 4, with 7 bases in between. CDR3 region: CASSRGSYGYTF. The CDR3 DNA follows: TGTGCCAGTAGTAGGGGCTCCTATGGCTACACCTTC. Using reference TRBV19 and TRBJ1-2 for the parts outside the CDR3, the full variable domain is DGGITQSPKYLFRKEGQNVTLSCEQNLNHDAMYWYRQDPGQGLRLIYYSQIVNDFQKGDIAEGYSVSREKKESFPLTVTSAQKNPTAFYLCASSRGSYGYTFGSGTRLTVV.

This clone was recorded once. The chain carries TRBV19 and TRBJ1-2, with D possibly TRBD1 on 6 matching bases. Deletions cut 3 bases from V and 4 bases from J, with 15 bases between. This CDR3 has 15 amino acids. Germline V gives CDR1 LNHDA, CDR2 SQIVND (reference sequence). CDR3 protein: CASSMARQDIYGYTF. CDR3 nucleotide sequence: TGTGCCAGTAGTATGGCGCGACAGGATATCTATGGCTACACCTTC.

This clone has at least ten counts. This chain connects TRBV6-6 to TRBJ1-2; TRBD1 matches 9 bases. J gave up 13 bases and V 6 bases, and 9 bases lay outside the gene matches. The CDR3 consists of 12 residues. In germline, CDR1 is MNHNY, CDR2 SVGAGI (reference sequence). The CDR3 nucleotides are TGTGCCAGCAGAACCTGGGACAGGGAAGGCACCTTC. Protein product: CASRTWDREGTF.

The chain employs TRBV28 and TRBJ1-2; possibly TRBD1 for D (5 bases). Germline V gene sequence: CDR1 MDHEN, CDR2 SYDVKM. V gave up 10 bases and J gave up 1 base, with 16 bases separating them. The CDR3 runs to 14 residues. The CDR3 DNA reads TGTGCCACCTGCCCCGCCGGGGGTAACTATGGCTACACCTTC. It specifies CATCPAGGNYGYTF.

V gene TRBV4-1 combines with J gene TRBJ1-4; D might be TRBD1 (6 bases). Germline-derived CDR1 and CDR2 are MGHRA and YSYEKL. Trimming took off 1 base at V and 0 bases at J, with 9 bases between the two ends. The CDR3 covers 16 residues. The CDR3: CASSQGDRPTNEKLFF. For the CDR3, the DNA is TGCGCCAGCAGCCAAGGAGACAGGCCAACTAATGAAAAACTGTTTTTT.

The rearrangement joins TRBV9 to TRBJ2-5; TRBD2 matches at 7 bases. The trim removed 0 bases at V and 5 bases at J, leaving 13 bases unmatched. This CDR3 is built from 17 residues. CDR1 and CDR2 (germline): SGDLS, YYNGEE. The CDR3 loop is CASSVVGSGRGSETQYF. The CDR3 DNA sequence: TGTGCCAGCAGCGTAGTCGGCTCGGGGCGGGGGTCTGAGACCCAGTACTTC.

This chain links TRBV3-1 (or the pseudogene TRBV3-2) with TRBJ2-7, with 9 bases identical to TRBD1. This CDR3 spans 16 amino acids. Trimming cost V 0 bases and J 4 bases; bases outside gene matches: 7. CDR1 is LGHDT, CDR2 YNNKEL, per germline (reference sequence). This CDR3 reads CASSQDPGTGKYEQYF. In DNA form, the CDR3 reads TGTGCCAGCAGCCAAGACCCCGGGACAGGGAAATACGAGCAGTACTTC.

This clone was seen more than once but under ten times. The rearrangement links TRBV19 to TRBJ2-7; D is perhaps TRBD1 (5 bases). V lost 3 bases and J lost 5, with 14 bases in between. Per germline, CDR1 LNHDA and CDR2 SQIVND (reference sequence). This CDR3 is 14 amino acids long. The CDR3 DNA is TGTGCCAGTAGTATTGTAGGCAGGGTAGACGAGCAGTACTTC. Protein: CASSIVGRVDEQYF.